The present TCR beta chain was sequenced within a study of blood T cell repertoires in COVID-19. At the level of the study: Whether acute or convalescent, the COVID-19 samples came from the United States, Italy and Spain. T cells, B-cell-depleted T cells, or PBMCs provided the cDNA or gDNA that served as material.

The length of the CDR3 is 16 residues. V trimming: 6 bases; J trimming: 1 base; junction bases outside the gene matches: 6. Germline-derived CDR1 and CDR2 are SNHLY and FYNNEI. In the authors' methods: Reference gene primers were amplified, and this amplification served to estimate nucleated cell counts. Measured with immunoSEQ multiplex PCR; TCRdb has only the in-frame clones, and not every one. D and trimming were read from the DNA, whereas the V and J calls and clone size are those reported in that table. Here the sample spans more than 100,000 clones, roughly 88% being singletons. The sequence derives from a human donor in a cohort sampled during active COVID-19. The V call is TRBV2, the J call TRBJ1-5; TRBD1 matches at 10 bases. The sequenced sample was peripheral blood. CDR3 sequence (DNA): TGTGCCAGCAGGGTAGACAGGGGGCAGAGCAATCAGCCCCAGCATTTT. As protein: CASRVDRGQSNQPQHF.